A selection of T cell receptor beta chains follows, all from one sample in a study of cytomegalovirus exposure and HLA in healthy donors. The table came from immunoSEQ multiplex PCR; TCRdb's copy has only in-frame clones and leaves some out. The profile shows 150,000 to 200,000 clones, about 83% of them singletons. The sample comprised PBMCs. The source is a young woman in good health and CMV-seronegative. Each CDR3 is given with its conserved first and last residue. The order of the fields is clone size, V gene, J gene, D gene, CDR3 DNA, CDR3 protein. D genes are given only for firm matches. Not all rows give a size; the values are once, few, many and, for expanded clones, a class.

abundance: .; v_gene: TRBV6-1; j_gene: TRBJ1-5; d_gene: .; CDR3nt: TGTGCCAGCAGTGAAAAGATGGCAACCCAGCCCCAGCATTTT; CDR3aa: CASSEKMATQPQHF
abundance: .; v_gene: TRBV7-2; j_gene: TRBJ2-7; d_gene: TRBD1; CDR3nt: TGTGCCAGCAGCGTAGACAGGGGTGAGGAGCAGTACTTC; CDR3aa: CASSVDRGEEQYF
abundance: .; v_gene: TRBV30; j_gene: TRBJ1-2; d_gene: .; CDR3nt: TGTGCCTGGAGTGTCTCCCCCCAGGGTTTCGGCGGCTACACCTTC; CDR3aa: CAWSVSPQGFGGYTF
abundance: once; v_gene: TRBV15; j_gene: TRBJ2-5; d_gene: .; CDR3nt: TGTGCCACCAGCAGAGATCCAAGCGGTCAAGAGACCCAGTACTTC; CDR3aa: CATSRDPSGQETQYF
abundance: .; v_gene: TRBV10-3; j_gene: TRBJ2-3; d_gene: TRBD2; CDR3nt: TGTGCCATCAGTGAACCGATCGAAGATATAGCGGGGGGGAGTGCAGATACGCAGTATTTT; CDR3aa: CAISEPIEDIAGGSADTQYF
abundance: .; v_gene: TRBV11-3; j_gene: TRBJ1-1; d_gene: .; CDR3nt: TGTGCCAGCAGCTCTACGAGATCCGGGACAACAGCTTTCTTT; CDR3aa: CASSSTRSGTTAFF
abundance: .; v_gene: TRBV5-4; j_gene: TRBJ1-1; d_gene: .; CDR3nt: TGTGCCAGCAGCTTGGCCCCACCCACAGGAGGGCCCGCTTTCTTT; CDR3aa: CASSLAPPTGGPAFF
abundance: .; v_gene: TRBV7-6; j_gene: TRBJ2-2; d_gene: .; CDR3nt: TGTGCCAGCAGCTTAAACACAGGAGGGACCGGGGAGCTGTTTTTT; CDR3aa: CASSLNTGGTGELFF
abundance: .; v_gene: TRBV5-1; j_gene: TRBJ1-4; d_gene: TRBD1; CDR3nt: TGCGCCAGCAGCTTGGGGCAGGGGGCGGAAAAACTGTTTTTT; CDR3aa: CASSLGQGAEKLFF
abundance: .; v_gene: TRBV6-5; j_gene: TRBJ1-2; d_gene: .; CDR3nt: TGTGCCAGCAGTTACTCGCTGAGATCTAACTATGGCTACACCTTC; CDR3aa: CASSYSLRSNYGYTF
abundance: .; v_gene: TRBV30; j_gene: TRBJ2-1; d_gene: TRBD2; CDR3nt: TGTGCCTGGAGTGTTGATAGCGGGAGCTCCTACAATGAGCAGTTCTTC; CDR3aa: CAWSVDSGSSYNEQFF
abundance: .; v_gene: TRBV5-5; j_gene: TRBJ1-2; d_gene: .; CDR3nt: TGTGCCAGCAGCTCTGGGGGCAGCGTTGACTATGGCTACACCTTC; CDR3aa: CASSSGGSVDYGYTF
abundance: .; v_gene: TRBV5-1; j_gene: TRBJ1-2; d_gene: .; CDR3nt: TGCGCCAGCAGCTTGTACCAGAACTATGGCTACACCTTC; CDR3aa: CASSLYQNYGYTF
abundance: .; v_gene: TRBV10-3; j_gene: TRBJ2-2; d_gene: TRBD1; CDR3nt: TGTGCCATCAGTGGCATCGACAGGGCCACCGGGGAGCTGTTTTTT; CDR3aa: CAISGIDRATGELFF
abundance: .; v_gene: TRBV7-2; j_gene: TRBJ1-3; d_gene: TRBD1; CDR3nt: TGTGCCAGCAGCTTGTCGGACAGGGAAGGAAACACCATATATTTT; CDR3aa: CASSLSDREGNTIYF
abundance: .; v_gene: TRBV5-1; j_gene: TRBJ2-7; d_gene: .; CDR3nt: TGCGCCAGCAGCTTGGAGGCAGGGGACGAGCAGTACTTC; CDR3aa: CASSLEAGDEQYF
abundance: .; v_gene: TRBV21-1; j_gene: TRBJ2-5; d_gene: .; CDR3nt: TGTGCCAGCAGCAAGCCAGGACTGTATGAGATAGAGACCCAGTACTTC; CDR3aa: CASSKPGLYEIETQYF
abundance: .; v_gene: TRBV7-9; j_gene: TRBJ2-3; d_gene: TRBD2; CDR3nt: TGTGCCAGCAGTCCGAGCGGGGGATCTTCAGATACGCAGTATTTT; CDR3aa: CASSPSGGSSDTQYF
abundance: .; v_gene: TRBV25-1; j_gene: TRBJ2-1; d_gene: TRBD2; CDR3nt: TGTGCCAGCAGTGATCTAGCGGGAGAAGTTAATGAGCAGTTCTTC; CDR3aa: CASSDLAGEVNEQFF
abundance: .; v_gene: TRBV5-1; j_gene: TRBJ2-5; d_gene: .; CDR3nt: TGCGCCAGCAGCTTTGACAGTCGGGTGGAGACCCAGTACTTC; CDR3aa: CASSFDSRVETQYF
abundance: .; v_gene: TRBV19; j_gene: TRBJ1-5; d_gene: TRBD1; CDR3nt: TGTGCCAGTAGTAGACGGAATTCTGGGACAGGGGGAATTAATAGCAATCAGCCCCAGCATTTT; CDR3aa: CASSRRNSGTGGINSNQPQHF
abundance: .; v_gene: TRBV10-3; j_gene: TRBJ1-1; d_gene: .; CDR3nt: TGTGCCATCAGTGAGTCGAGAGCCAACACTGAAGCTTTCTTT; CDR3aa: CAISESRANTEAFF
abundance: .; v_gene: TRBV5-8; j_gene: TRBJ2-2; d_gene: .; CDR3nt: TGTGCCAGCAGCTACTGGACCGGGGAGCTGTTTTTT; CDR3aa: CASSYWTGELFF
abundance: .; v_gene: TRBV7-3; j_gene: TRBJ2-7; d_gene: .; CDR3nt: TGTGCCAGCAGCTTATGGGAAGGGAGTTCTGGCGAGCAGTACTTC; CDR3aa: CASSLWEGSSGEQYF
abundance: .; v_gene: TRBV11-2; j_gene: TRBJ1-1; d_gene: TRBD1; CDR3nt: TGTGCCAGCAGCCCGAGACAGGGGGCGAACACTGAAGCTTTCTTT; CDR3aa: CASSPRQGANTEAFF
abundance: .; v_gene: TRBV5-1; j_gene: TRBJ2-1; d_gene: .; CDR3nt: TGCGCCAGCAGCTTGGATAGGACTTATGAGCAGTTCTTC; CDR3aa: CASSLDRTYEQFF
abundance: .; v_gene: TRBV6-1; j_gene: TRBJ1-1; d_gene: .; CDR3nt: TGTGCCAGCAGTTCCGACGGCGGGCGGGGTGAAGCTTTCTTT; CDR3aa: CASSSDGGRGEAFF